This T cell receptor (beta chain) was documented in a study of metastatic and nonmetastatic thyroid tumors. The overall study: Malignant and benign thyroid patients had repertoires compared in peripheral blood and tumor or nodule tissue.

Before thyroid surgery, none of the patients had received any treatment. Germline V gives CDR1 KGHDR, CDR2 SFDVKD. V gave up 4 bases and J gave up 7 bases; unmatched junction bases: 10. The CDR3 runs 16 residues. Original analysis: A classifier of distant metastasis in papillary thyroid cancer was built from CDR3 differences (across clinicopathological groups). TCRdb re-called the PCR reads through MiXCR. None of the V and J calls come from the authors' own analysis; TCRdb made them. The sample lists tens of thousands of clones, about an eighth occurring once. This clone was picked up many times. A read error may be the cause here, since a much bigger clone is one base away.

The chain joins TRBV24-1 to TRBJ2-1, with 9 bases fitting TRBD2. The sequence came from a female donor with papillary thyroid cancer or a benign thyroid nodule (not recorded which). Some clones in this sample may be carry-over from other donors' samples. The sequenced sample consisted of tumor tissue. CDR3 protein: CATSEMGGRESNEQFF. CDR3 nucleotides: TGTGCCACCAGTGAGATGGGCGGGAGGGAATCAAATGAGCAGTTCTTC.